Listed here are 22 T cell receptor beta chains from one sample, sequenced in a study of blood T cell repertoires in COVID-19. Sequenced by immunoSEQ multiplex PCR; TCRdb stores in-frame clones only, minus some. The table has under 250,000 clones, approximately 82% seen once; the top ten hold 9.7%. The material sequenced was peripheral blood. The source is a man aged 45 to 65 with active or convalescent COVID-19.

The J gene is TRBJ1-1, the V gene TRBV27; a possible D gene is TRBD1 (5 bases). Germline CDR1 and CDR2: MNHEY and SMNVEV (reference sequence). V lost 0 bases, J lost 6 bases, and 14 bases lay in between. The CDR3 spans 15 residues. The CDR3 DNA sequence: TGTGCCAGCAGTTTATCGGGGCAGTTGAGCGCTGAAGCTTTCTTT. Translated, it gives CASSLSGQLSAEAFF.

The CDR3: CASSLGGEGSTDTQYF. CDR3 in DNA: TGTGCCAGCAGCTTAGGGGGGGAGGGAAGCACAGATACGCAGTATTTT. The chain has TRBV7-8 and TRBJ2-3; 7 positions agree with TRBD2. The germline CDR1 and CDR2 sequences are SGHVS and FQNEAQ. The CDR3 consists of 16 residues. With V trimmed by 1 base and J by 0 bases, 4 bases remained unmatched.

The rearrangement links TRBV18 to TRBJ1-3; TRBD1 aligns across 7 bases. The CDR3 spans 18 residues. Losses at the gene ends were 3 bases for V and 7 bases for J; bases not matched to a gene: 18. CDR1 KGHSH and CDR2 LQKENI come from the germline V gene. The CDR3 nucleotides read TGTGCCAGCTCACCGATTCTCGGTGGGACAGACTCCGCGAACACCATATATTTT. This gives the protein CASSPILGGTDSANTIYF.

This clone was observed a few times. Other DNA sequences of this sample code for an identical CDR3. The chain is built from TRBV7-2 and TRBJ1-2; 9 nucleotides agree with TRBD1. CDR3 length equals 13 residues. Germline values: CDR1 SGHTA, CDR2 FQGNSA. V lost 4 bases, J lost 7 bases, and 4 bases stayed unmatched. The chain's CDR3 is CASSSRQGGGYTF. CDR3 nucleotide sequence: TGTGCCAGCAGCTCTCGACAGGGGGGTGGCTACACCTTC.

V gene TRBV28 combines with J gene TRBJ2-7; 8 positions agree with TRBD2. The CDR3 loop spans 16 amino acids. Germline V gene data show CDR1 as MDHEN and CDR2 as SYDVKM. V shed 4 bases and J 2 bases; nucleotides not matched to a gene: 10. CDR3 sequence (DNA): TGTGCCAGCAGTTGGGCCCACGGGACTAGGACCTACGAGCAGTACTTC. Protein product: CASSWAHGTRTYEQYF.

The V gene is TRBV30, the J gene TRBJ1-4; possibly TRBD1 for D (6 bases). From germline, CDR1 is GTSNPN and CDR2 SVGIG (reference sequence). Trimming took off 5 bases at V and 3 bases at J, with 10 bases between the two ends. The CDR3 runs 13 residues. In nucleotides, the CDR3 is TGTGCCTGGTCGACAGGATCTAATGAAAAACTGTTTTTT. Translated: CAWSTGSNEKLFF.

The CDR3 sequence is CASSYTRRRQNTEAFF. The CDR3 nucleotides read TGTGCCAGCAGTTACACCCGCCGGCGGCAGAACACTGAAGCTTTCTTT. The V call is TRBV6-5, the J call TRBJ1-1; D gene ambiguous. CDR1 is MNHEY, CDR2 SVGAGI, per germline. The V end lost 2 bases, the J end lost 1 base, and 14 bases lay between the germline ends. This CDR3 has 16 residues.

This sequence joins TRBV11-1 and TRBJ2-7, with 7 bases matching TRBD1. From germline, CDR1 is SGHAT and CDR2 FQDESV (reference sequence). The junction had 0 bases not matched to a gene; V was cut back by 1 base and J by 3 bases. The CDR3 sequence is 13 residues long. The chain's CDR3 is CASSLGDSYEQYV. The CDR3 nucleotides are TGTGCCAGCAGCTTAGGGGACAGCTACGAGCAGTACGTC.

This chain links TRBV20-1 with TRBJ1-2; D remains ambiguous. Trimming left V 7 bases short and J 8 bases short, with 14 bases between. The germline CDR1 and CDR2 sequences are DFQATT and SNEGSKA (reference sequence). The CDR3 loop spans 11 amino acids. In nucleotides, the CDR3 is TGCAGTGGAGGGTGGGTGGAGGGCTACACCTTC. Its translation: CSGGWVEGYTF.

The rearrangement links TRBV5-1 to TRBJ2-4; 8 nucleotides agree with TRBD1. Trimming removed 5 bases from V and 5 bases from J; junction bases left unmatched: 9. CDR1 SGHRS and CDR2 YFSETQ come from the germline V gene. The CDR3 runs 15 residues. The CDR3 DNA reads as TGCGCCAGCAGGCCCGCAGGGGGCGTCCAAAACATTCAGTACTTC. Its translation is CASRPAGGVQNIQYF.

The rearrangement links TRBV12-5 to TRBJ2-1, with 9 nucleotides matching TRBD2. Germline CDR1 reads LGHNT; CDR2 reads FRNRAP. The CDR3 covers 20 residues. V was pared by 5 bases and J by 1 base, with 18 bases of the junction left unmatched. For the CDR3, the DNA is TGTGCTAGTGGTCTGACAATAGCGGGGGAGCCCCCAAGGTCCTACAATGAGCAGTTCTTC. Translation gives CASGLTIAGEPPRSYNEQFF.

The J gene is TRBJ2-3, the V gene TRBV6-2 or TRBV6-3; 10 bases map to TRBD2. There are 18 residues in the CDR3. Trimming took 1 base from V and 3 from J; bases not matched to a gene: 10. Per germline, CDR1 MNHEY and CDR2 SVGEGT. DNA of the CDR3: TGTGCCAGCAGTTACTTCCCACCTAGCGGGAGCCTTACAGATACGCAGTATTTT. Translation: CASSYFPPSGSLTDTQYF.

This chain uses TRBV24-1 with TRBJ1-6; 7 bases are shared with TRBD1. The CDR3 covers 15 residues. From germline, CDR1 is KGHDR and CDR2 SFDVKD. Unmatched junction bases numbered 4, after V lost 4 bases and J lost 5 bases. CDR3 nucleotide sequence: TGTGCCACCAGTGACCCTACAGGGGATAATTCACCCCTCCACTTT. Its translation: CATSDPTGDNSPLHF.

This clone has more than one count but fewer than ten. This chain uses TRBV10-3 with TRBJ2-3; TRBD2 aligns across 9 bases. The CDR3 loop spans 18 amino acids. The J segment lost 0 bases and the V segment lost 8 bases, leaving 15 bases of the junction unmatched. The germline CDR1 and CDR2 sequences are ENHRY and SYGVKD. The CDR3 DNA sequence: TGTGCCATCCTCGCCCCCGCTAGCGGGATTTCTAGCACAGATACGCAGTATTTT. It yields the protein CAILAPASGISSTDTQYF.

The chain's CDR3 is CASSPFGDGTEAFF. CDR3 coding DNA: TGTGCCAGCAGCCCCTTCGGGGATGGGACTGAAGCTTTCTTT. This chain joins TRBV9 and TRBJ1-1; D is ambiguous. The germline CDR1 and CDR2 sequences are SGDLS and YYNGEE. Trimming cost V 4 bases and J 5 bases, with 15 bases left between them. The CDR3 covers 14 residues.

This clone was counted a single time. The genes are TRBV5-1 and TRBJ2-5, with 8 positions matching TRBD1. The CDR3 extends over 14 amino acids. Germline lookup yields CDR1 SGHRS and CDR2 YFSETQ. Losses at the gene ends were 6 bases for V and 1 base for J; bases not matched to a gene: 5. The CDR3 loop reads CASKGQGAQETQYF. CDR3 DNA sequence: TGCGCCAGCAAAGGACAGGGAGCCCAAGAGACCCAGTACTTC.

The gene calls are TRBV19 and TRBJ1-2, with 8 bases lining up with TRBD1. V dropped 8 bases and J dropped 4; count of bases not matched to a gene: 6. Germline CDR1 is LNHDA and CDR2 is SQIVND (reference sequence). There are 13 residues in the CDR3. The CDR3 sequence is CASGGQDIYGYTF. CDR3 sequence (DNA): TGTGCCAGTGGGGGACAGGATATCTATGGCTACACCTTC.

This sequence joins TRBV2 and TRBJ1-1, with D possibly matching TRBD1 (6 bases). V shed 4 bases and J shed 1 base, with 7 bases lying between them. The CDR3 length is 13 residues. Germline V CDR1 and CDR2: SNHLY, FYNNEI. The CDR3 loop is CASSAGANTEAFF. The CDR3 coding sequence is TGTGCCAGCAGTGCAGGGGCGAACACTGAAGCTTTCTTT.

The chain is built from TRBV30 and TRBJ1-4; 9 positions agree with TRBD1. The CDR3 is made up of 18 amino acids. Trimming at V came to 0 bases and at J to 5 bases, leaving 13 bases not matched to a gene. Germline V lookup: CDR1 GTSNPN, CDR2 SVGIG (reference sequence). The CDR3 coding sequence is TGTGCCTGGAGTGTACCGGGACAGGGCGAGGGCGCAAATGAAAAACTGTTTTTT. Its protein product is CAWSVPGQGEGANEKLFF.

V and J are TRBV7-9 and TRBJ2-3; TRBD2 matches 9 bases. Unmatched junction bases numbered 13, after V lost 4 bases and J lost 5 bases. The CDR3 consists of 17 residues. Germline CDR1 SEHNR, CDR2 FQNEAQ (reference sequence). The CDR3 protein is CASSSPKTAGGRDTQYF. The CDR3 nucleotides are TGTGCCAGCAGCTCGCCTAAGACTGCGGGGGGGCGAGATACGCAGTATTTT.

This clone was counted between two and nine times. The gene calls are TRBV10-2 and TRBJ2-5, with D maybe TRBD2 (5 bases). Germline V gene lookup returns CDR1 WSHSY and CDR2 SAAADI. V lost 3 bases to trimming and J lost 5 bases, with 19 bases between them. The CDR3 totals 16 residues. DNA for the CDR3: TGCGCCAGCAGTGAATGGAGCGGAAGAGATGGGGAGACCCAGTACTTC. It encodes CASSEWSGRDGETQYF.

The V and J genes are TRBV19 and TRBJ1-2, with TRBD1 identical over 7 bases. The germline gives CDR1 LNHDA, CDR2 SQIVND (reference sequence). With V trimmed by 5 bases and J by 2 bases, 2 bases remained unmatched. This CDR3 comprises 13 residues. This chain's CDR3 is CASSAGQNYGYTF. In DNA form, the CDR3 reads TGTGCCAGTAGTGCGGGACAGAACTATGGCTACACCTTC.